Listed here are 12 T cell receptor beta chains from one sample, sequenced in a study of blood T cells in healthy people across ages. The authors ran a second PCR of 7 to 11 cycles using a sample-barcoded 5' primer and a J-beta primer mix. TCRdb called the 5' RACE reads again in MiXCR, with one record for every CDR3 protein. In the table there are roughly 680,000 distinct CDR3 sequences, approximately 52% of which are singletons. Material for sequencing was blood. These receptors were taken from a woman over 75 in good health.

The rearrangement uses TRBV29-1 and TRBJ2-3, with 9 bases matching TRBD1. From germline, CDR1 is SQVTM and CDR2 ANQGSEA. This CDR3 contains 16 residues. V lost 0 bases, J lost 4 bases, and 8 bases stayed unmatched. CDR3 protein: CSVEEFGQGSADTQYF. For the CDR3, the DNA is TGCAGCGTTGAAGAATTTGGACAGGGGTCGGCAGATACGCAGTATTTT.

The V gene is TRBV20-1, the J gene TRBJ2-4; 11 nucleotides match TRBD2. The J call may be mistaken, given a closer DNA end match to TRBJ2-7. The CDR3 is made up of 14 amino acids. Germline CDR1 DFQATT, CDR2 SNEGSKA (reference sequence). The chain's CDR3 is CSASTSGVAYEQYF. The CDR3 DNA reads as TGCAGTGCTTCGACTAGCGGGGTGGCCTACGAGCAGTACTTC.

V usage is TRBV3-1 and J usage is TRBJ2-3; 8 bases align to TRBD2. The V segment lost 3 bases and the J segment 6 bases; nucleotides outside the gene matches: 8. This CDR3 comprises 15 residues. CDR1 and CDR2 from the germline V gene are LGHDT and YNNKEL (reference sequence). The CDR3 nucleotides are TGTGCCAGCAGCCAGCAAGCGGGGGCGTGGGATACGCAGTATTTT. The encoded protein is CASSQQAGAWDTQYF.

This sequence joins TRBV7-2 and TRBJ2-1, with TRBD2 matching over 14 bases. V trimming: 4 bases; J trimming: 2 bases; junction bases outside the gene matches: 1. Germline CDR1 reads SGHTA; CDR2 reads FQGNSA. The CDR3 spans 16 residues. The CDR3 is CASSWTSGGPYNEQFF. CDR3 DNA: TGTGCCAGCAGCTGGACTAGCGGGGGGCCCTACAATGAGCAGTTCTTC.

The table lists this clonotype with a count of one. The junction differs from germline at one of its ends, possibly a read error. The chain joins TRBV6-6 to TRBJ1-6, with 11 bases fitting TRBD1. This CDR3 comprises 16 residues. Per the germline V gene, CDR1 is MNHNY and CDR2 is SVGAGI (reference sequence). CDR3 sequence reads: CASGYWTGGGNSPPHF. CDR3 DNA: TGTGCCAGCGGTTACTGGACAGGGGGCGGTAATTCACCCCCCCACTTT.

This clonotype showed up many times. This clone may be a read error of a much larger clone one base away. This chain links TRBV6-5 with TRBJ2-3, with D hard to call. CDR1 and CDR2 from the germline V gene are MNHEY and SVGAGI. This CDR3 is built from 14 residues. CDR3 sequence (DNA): TGTGCCAGCAGTGACTCGCCCTACTCGGGTACGCAGTATTTT. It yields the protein CASSDSPYSGTQYF.

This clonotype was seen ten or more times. Here the CDR3 reads CASRRYNEQFF. The CDR3 nucleotides read TGTGCCAGCAGGAGATACAATGAGCAGTTCTTC. This chain connects TRBV3-1 to TRBJ2-1; D call uncertain. The germline V and J ends were trimmed by 6 bases and 4 bases, with 4 bases remaining between them. Germline V gives CDR1 LGHDT, CDR2 YNNKEL (reference sequence). The CDR3 loop spans 11 amino acids.

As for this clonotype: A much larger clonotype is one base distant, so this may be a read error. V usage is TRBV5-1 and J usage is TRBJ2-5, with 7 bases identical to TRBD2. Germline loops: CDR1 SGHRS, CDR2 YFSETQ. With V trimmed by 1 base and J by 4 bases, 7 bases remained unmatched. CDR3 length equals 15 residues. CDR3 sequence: CASSLFQGGRETQYF. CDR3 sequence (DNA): TGCGCCAGCAGCTTGTTCCAGGGAGGGAGAGAGACCCAGTACTTC. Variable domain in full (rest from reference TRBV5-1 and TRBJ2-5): KAGVTQTPRYLIKTRGQQVTLSCSPISGHRSVSWYQQTPGQGLQFLFEYFSETQRNKGNFPGRFSGRQFSNSRSEMNVSTLELGDSALYLCASSLFQGGRETQYFGPGTRLLVL.

The CDR3 DNA reads as TGTGCCAGCAGCTTTCCCGGGACCGACTATGGCTACACCTTC. Its translation: CASSFPGTDYGYTF. V gene TRBV3-1 combines with J gene TRBJ1-2, with D perhaps matching TRBD1 (5 bases). There are 14 residues in the CDR3. CDR1 LGHDT and CDR2 YNNKEL come from the germline V gene (reference sequence). V shed 5 bases and J shed 3 bases, with 13 bases lying between them.

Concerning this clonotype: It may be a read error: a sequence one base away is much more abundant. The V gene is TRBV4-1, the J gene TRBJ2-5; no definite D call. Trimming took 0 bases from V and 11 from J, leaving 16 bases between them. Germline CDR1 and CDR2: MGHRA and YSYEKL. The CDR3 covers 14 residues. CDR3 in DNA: TGCGCCAGCAGCCAAGATCAAGGGTACAATGAGCAGTACTTC. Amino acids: CASSQDQGYNEQYF.

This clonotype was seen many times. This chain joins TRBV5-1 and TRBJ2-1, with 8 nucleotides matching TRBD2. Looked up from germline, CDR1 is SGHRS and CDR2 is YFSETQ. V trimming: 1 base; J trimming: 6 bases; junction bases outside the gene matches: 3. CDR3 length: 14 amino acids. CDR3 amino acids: CASSLMRGANEQFF. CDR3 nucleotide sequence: TGCGCCAGCAGCTTGATGCGGGGGGCCAATGAGCAGTTCTTC. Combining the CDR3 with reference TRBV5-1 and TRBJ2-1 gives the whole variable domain KAGVTQTPRYLIKTRGQQVTLSCSPISGHRSVSWYQQTPGQGLQFLFEYFSETQRNKGNFPGRFSGRQFSNSRSEMNVSTLELGDSALYLCASSLMRGANEQFFGPGTRLTVL.

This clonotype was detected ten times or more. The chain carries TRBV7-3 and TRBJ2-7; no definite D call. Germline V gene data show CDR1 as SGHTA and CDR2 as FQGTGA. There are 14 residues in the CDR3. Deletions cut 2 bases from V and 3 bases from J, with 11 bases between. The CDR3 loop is CASSLAPKDYEQYF. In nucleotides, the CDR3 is TGTGCCAGCAGCTTAGCCCCAAAGGACTACGAGCAGTACTTC.